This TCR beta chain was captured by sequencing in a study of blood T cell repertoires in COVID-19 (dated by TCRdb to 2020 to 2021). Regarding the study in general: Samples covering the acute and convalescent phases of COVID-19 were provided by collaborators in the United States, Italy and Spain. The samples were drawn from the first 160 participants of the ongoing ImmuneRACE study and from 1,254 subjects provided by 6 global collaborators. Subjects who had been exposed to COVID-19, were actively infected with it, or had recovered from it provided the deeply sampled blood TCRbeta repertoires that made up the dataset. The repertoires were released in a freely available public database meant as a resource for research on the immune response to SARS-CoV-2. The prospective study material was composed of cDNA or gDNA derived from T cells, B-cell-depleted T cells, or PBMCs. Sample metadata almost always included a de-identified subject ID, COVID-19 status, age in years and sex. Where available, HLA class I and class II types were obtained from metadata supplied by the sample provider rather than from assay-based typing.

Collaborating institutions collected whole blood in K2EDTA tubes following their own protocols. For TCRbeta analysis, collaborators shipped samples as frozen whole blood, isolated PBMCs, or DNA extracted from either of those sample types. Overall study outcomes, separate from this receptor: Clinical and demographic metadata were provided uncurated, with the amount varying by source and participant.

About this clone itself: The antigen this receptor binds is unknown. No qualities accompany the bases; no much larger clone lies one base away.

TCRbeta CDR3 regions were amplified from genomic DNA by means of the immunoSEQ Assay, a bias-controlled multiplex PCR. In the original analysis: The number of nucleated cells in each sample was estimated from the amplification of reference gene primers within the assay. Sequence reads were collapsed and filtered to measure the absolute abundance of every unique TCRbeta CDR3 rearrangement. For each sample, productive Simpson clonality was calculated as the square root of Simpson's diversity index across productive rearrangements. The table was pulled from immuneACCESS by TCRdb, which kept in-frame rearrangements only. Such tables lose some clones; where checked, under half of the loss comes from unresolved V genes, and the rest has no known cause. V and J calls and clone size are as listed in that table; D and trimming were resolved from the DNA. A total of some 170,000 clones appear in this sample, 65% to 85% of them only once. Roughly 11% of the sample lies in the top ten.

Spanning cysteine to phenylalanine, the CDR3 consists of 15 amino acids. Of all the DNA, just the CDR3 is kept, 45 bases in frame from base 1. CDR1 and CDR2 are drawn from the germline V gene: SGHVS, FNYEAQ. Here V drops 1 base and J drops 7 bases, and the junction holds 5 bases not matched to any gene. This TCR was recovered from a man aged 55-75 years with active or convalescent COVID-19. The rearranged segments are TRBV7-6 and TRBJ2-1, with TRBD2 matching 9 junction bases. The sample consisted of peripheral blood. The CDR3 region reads CASSLVAGERNEQFF. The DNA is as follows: TGTGCCAGCAGCTTAGTAGCGGGAGAGAGGAATGAGCAGTTCTTC.